This T cell receptor beta chain was sequenced in a study of Ad26.COV2.S vaccination and SARS-CoV-2 variants. Notes on the study in general: Substantial response breadth was reportedly seen for spike-specific CD8+ and CD4+ T cells after vaccination. Across vaccine and placebo recipients, the breadth of non-spike TCRs was similar.

Treatment given: over 15 received Ad26.COV2.S at low or high dose, single or two shots; five or six received placebo; per-sample allocation not given. On day 63 after the first injection, vaccine and placebo recipients gave samples. This person who donated was an adult of 18-55 years in Boston. Participants' vaccine, an Ad26 vector, delivered Wuhan-strain SARS-CoV-2 spike. Turning to this clone: The antigen remains unidentified.

Assay: immunoSEQ multiplex PCR; the TCRdb copy retains only in-frame clones and omits some. The sample contains 410,000 or so clones, 90% of which appear only once. This receptor was identified in a person aged 18 to 65 who received the Ad26.COV2.S COVID-19 vaccine or a placebo. The sequencing here drew on peripheral blood, taken in a trial of Ad26.COV2.S vaccine versus placebo.

The CDR3 spells CASSSRFKGGPYNEQFF. DNA for the CDR3: TGTGCCAGTAGTTCCCGTTTTAAGGGAGGGCCCTACAATGAGCAGTTCTTC. V and J are TRBV19 and TRBJ2-1, with 7 bases matching TRBD2. V trimming: 5 bases; J trimming: 2 bases; junction bases outside the gene matches: 12. Germline loops: CDR1 LNHDA, CDR2 SQIVND (reference sequence). The CDR3 has 17 amino acids. Filled out from reference TRBV19 and TRBJ2-1, the complete variable domain reads DGGITQSPKYLFRKEGQNVTLSCEQNLNHDAMYWYRQDPGQGLRLIYYSQIVNDFQKGDIAEGYSVSREKKESFPLTVTSAQKNPTAFYLCASSSRFKGGPYNEQFFGPGTRLTVL.